Below are 7 T cell receptor beta chains sequenced from a single sample in a study of blood T cell repertoires in COVID-19. The assay was immunoSEQ multiplex PCR, and TCRdb's table has in-frame clones only and misses some. The sample consists of over 200,000 clones, around nine tenths of them appearing once. The sequenced sample was PBMCs or T cells enriched from blood (not recorded which). These receptors all come from a man aged 35 to 55 who had recovered from COVID-19.

The V gene is TRBV7-3, the J gene TRBJ2-3, with 10 bases identical to TRBD2. Germline CDR1 reads SGHTA; CDR2 reads FQGTGA. This CDR3 is 14 amino acids long. The V segment lost 5 bases and the J segment 6 bases; nucleotides outside the gene matches: 5. CDR3 sequence reads: CASSGAGGLDTQYF. The CDR3 DNA reads as TGTGCCAGCAGCGGAGCGGGGGGGCTCGATACGCAGTATTTT.

The chain joins TRBV12-3 or TRBV12-4 to TRBJ2-7; D remains unclear. This CDR3 has 12 amino acids. V was pared by 3 bases and J by 6 bases, with 9 bases between. CDR3 sequence: CASSFWSSEQYF. The CDR3 nucleotides are TGTGCCAGCAGTTTTTGGAGTTCCGAGCAGTACTTC.

The rearrangement uses TRBV27 and TRBJ1-5; perhaps TRBD1 as D (6 bases). Per the germline V gene, CDR1 is MNHEY and CDR2 is SMNVEV (reference sequence). Trimming cost V 5 bases and J 6 bases, with 11 bases left between them. The CDR3 spans 13 residues. The CDR3 DNA follows: TGTGCCAGCAGTAAACAGGGTGGTCAGCCCCAGCATTTT. This encodes CASSKQGGQPQHF.

The chain uses TRBV19 and TRBJ1-4, with D tentatively TRBD1 (6 bases). Germline values: CDR1 LNHDA, CDR2 SQIVND (reference sequence). This CDR3 is 14 amino acids long. Deletions cut 6 bases from V and 8 bases from J, with 16 bases between. The CDR3 here is CASSLRQDGEKLFF. Here the CDR3 DNA reads TGTGCCAGTAGCCTGAGACAGGACGGGGAAAAACTGTTTTTT. The entire variable domain, with the rest obtained from reference TRBV19 and TRBJ1-4, is as follows: DGGITQSPKYLFRKEGQNVTLSCEQNLNHDAMYWYRQDPGQGLRLIYYSQIVNDFQKGDIAEGYSVSREKKESFPLTVTSAQKNPTAFYLCASSLRQDGEKLFFGSGTQLSVL.

The count of this clone is one. The chain couples TRBV30 to TRBJ1-3; TRBD1 aligns across 7 bases. CDR1 and CDR2 (germline): GTSNPN, SVGIG (reference sequence). Losses at the gene ends were 1 base for V and 5 bases for J; bases not matched to a gene: 14. The CDR3 loop spans 17 amino acids. CDR3 coding DNA: TGTGCCTGGAGTGATAAGGACAGGTGGTTGACACGAAACACCATATATTTT. Residues: CAWSDKDRWLTRNTIYF.

The chain combines TRBV6-2 or TRBV6-3 with TRBJ2-2; 9 nucleotides line up with TRBD2. V was clipped by 5 bases and J by 1 base; unmatched bases: 5. Germline CDR1 and CDR2: MNHEY and SVGEGT. The CDR3 loop spans 16 amino acids. The CDR3 sequence: CASSLAGGRNTGELFF. The DNA for the CDR3 is TGTGCCAGCAGTCTGGCGGGGGGGAGGAACACCGGGGAGCTGTTTTTT.

The chain couples TRBV7-9 to TRBJ1-4, with 7 bases lining up with TRBD1. Trimming removed 7 bases from V and 4 bases from J; junction bases left unmatched: 6. The V gene's germline CDR1 is SEHNR and CDR2 FQNEAQ (reference sequence). There are 14 residues in the CDR3. The CDR3 sequence: CASTHRDSNEKLFF. The CDR3 DNA sequence: TGTGCCAGCACCCACCGGGACAGTAATGAAAAACTGTTTTTT.